Listed below are T cell receptor beta chains from one sample, sequenced in a study of shared T cell receptors in the human thymus. Assay used: immunoSEQ multiplex PCR; TCRdb lists only in-frame clones, some missing. This table has about 540,000 clones, about four fifths appearing once. These same data were also listed under a study on human thymus T cells.

The sequenced material came from thymocytes. All receptors come from a boy under two years old with a congenital heart defect. The CDR3 runs from the conserved cysteine through the conserved F or W. A D gene is named only where the DNA matches it firmly. Size is omitted from some rows. Given values are once, few, many or a class for expanded clones.

clone size	D gene	V gene	J gene	CDR3 protein	CDR3 DNA
few	.	TRBV30	TRBJ2-6	CASGGTGIPSGANVLTF	TGTGCCTCGGGGGGGACAGGGATTCCCTCTGGGGCCAACGTCCTGACTTTC
.	TRBD1	TRBV30	TRBJ1-1	CACHTEPSGTGFAFF	TGTGCCTGCCACACAGAGCCATCCGGGACAGGGTTCGCTTTCTTT
.	.	TRBV5-6	TRBJ1-1	CASSFQGITEAFF	TGTGCCAGCAGCTTTCAGGGAATCACTGAAGCTTTCTTT
.	TRBD2	TRBV27	TRBJ2-5	CASSKSGSVWETQYF	TGTGCCAGCAGTAAGAGCGGGAGTGTATGGGAGACCCAGTACTTC
.	.	TRBV10-2	TRBJ1-3	CASSDTVLSGNTIYF	TGCGCCAGCAGTGATACAGTCCTCTCTGGAAACACCATATATTTT
few	TRBD2	TRBV4-3	TRBJ2-7	CASSPRWEGSYEQYF	TGCGCCAGCAGCCCCAGGTGGGAGGGGTCCTACGAGCAGTACTTC
.	.	TRBV2	TRBJ2-5	CASIPVDSYF	TGTGCCAGCATCCCGGTTGACTCGTACTTC
once	.	TRBV1	TRBJ1-2	CTSSPGIGDYGYTF	TGCACCAGCAGCCCGGGAATCGGGGACTATGGCTACACCTTC
.	TRBD1	TRBV7-9	TRBJ1-1	CASSLAGDRGSIFF	TGTGCCAGCAGCTTAGCAGGGGACAGGGGGTCGATTTTCTTT
few	.	TRBV4-1	TRBJ2-1	CASKPDSVAYNEQFF	TGCGCCAGCAAGCCCGATAGCGTCGCATACAATGAGCAGTTCTTC
once	TRBD2	TRBV28	TRBJ2-3	CACGSRDTQYF	TGTGCCTGCGGGAGTCGAGATACGCAGTATTTT
.	.	TRBV7-3	TRBJ2-7	CASSLREQYF	TGTGCCAGCAGCTTGAGGGAGCAGTACTTC
.	.	TRBV4-1	TRBJ1-4	CASSPLQGSNNEKLFF	TGCGCCAGCAGCCCACTCCAGGGTTCGAATAATGAAAAACTGTTTTTT
.	TRBD1	TRBV5-8	TRBJ2-1	CASSHAGTGYMAEQFF	TGTGCCAGCAGCCACGCCGGGACAGGGTATATGGCTGAGCAGTTCTTC
.	TRBD2	TRBV9	TRBJ2-5	CASSKPPQGLAGVGETQYF	TGTGCCAGCAGCAAGCCCCCCCAGGGACTAGCGGGAGTAGGGGAGACCCAGTACTTC
.	.	TRBV28	TRBJ1-2	CASSLEASGYTF	TGTGCCAGCAGTTTAGAGGCAAGTGGCTACACCTTC
few	.	TRBV11-2	TRBJ2-1	CASSLANNEQFF	TGTGCCAGCAGCTTAGCCAACAATGAGCAGTTCTTC
.	.	TRBV19	TRBJ1-5	CASSNGLGGNQPQHF	TGTGCCAGTAGTAACGGTCTCGGGGGCAATCAGCCCCAGCATTTT
few	.	TRBV4-3	TRBJ2-7	CASSLRTAYEQYF	TGCGCCAGCAGCCTTAGGACAGCCTACGAGCAGTACTTC
few	.	TRBV28	TRBJ1-5	CASSPSGLWANQPQHF	TGTGCCAGCAGCCCATCGGGGTTGTGGGCCAATCAGCCCCAGCATTTT
.	.	TRBV29-1	TRBJ2-1	CSVLSGADNEQFF	TGCAGCGTTCTATCCGGAGCGGACAATGAGCAGTTCTTC
.	.	TRBV28	TRBJ1-1	CASSLEAGTEAFF	TGTGCCAGCAGTTTAGAGGCTGGCACTGAAGCTTTCTTT
few	.	TRBV7-6	TRBJ1-1	CASRGGVNTEAFF	TGTGCCAGCAGGGGGGGGGTGAACACTGAAGCTTTCTTT
.	.	TRBV28	TRBJ1-1	CASSQDIGTNTEAFF	TGTGCCAGCAGTCAGGACATCGGTACGAACACTGAAGCTTTCTTT
few	TRBD2	TRBV7-2	TRBJ2-5	CASSLERGGRPQETQYF	TGTGCCAGCAGCTTAGAAAGGGGCGGGAGGCCACAAGAGACCCAGTACTTC
.	TRBD2	TRBV6-4	TRBJ2-4	CASSEGTSGRANIQYF	TGTGCCAGCAGTGAAGGGACTAGCGGGAGGGCAAACATTCAGTACTTC
.	TRBD2	TRBV7-2	TRBJ2-1	CASSRTSGEGDEQFF	TGTGCCAGCAGCCGGACTAGCGGAGAGGGGGATGAGCAGTTCTTC
once	.	TRBV28	TRBJ1-1	CASKKGQWGNTEAFF	TGTGCCAGCAAAAAAGGACAGTGGGGGAACACTGAAGCTTTCTTT
few	.	TRBV27	TRBJ2-7	CASTTGTSEQYF	TGTGCCAGTACGACAGGGACTAGCGAGCAGTACTTC
.	TRBD2	TRBV19	TRBJ2-1	CAISGLAMTYNEQFF	TGTGCCATTTCAGGACTAGCGATGACCTACAATGAGCAGTTCTTC